This record looks at one T cell receptor beta chain sequence and its context. The data were obtained in a study of control samples from healthy donors and cancer patients. Between the trimmed V and J ends, which lost 3 bases and 6 bases, there was a span of 8 bases. Germline V gene sequence: CDR1 DFQATT, CDR2 SNEGSKA (reference sequence). The CDR3 sequence is 11 residues long. The assay was immunoSEQ multiplex PCR, and TCRdb's table has in-frame clones only and misses some. The table has 60,000 to 75,000 clones, over 75% seen once; the top ten hold 2% to 2.5%. The chain uses TRBV20-1 and TRBJ1-2; perhaps TRBD1 as D (5 bases). Sequencing was done on a sample of PBMCs. This TCR came from a woman aged 45-65 years with head and neck cancer. Here the CDR3 reads CSARGTHGYTF. In nucleotides, the CDR3 is TGCAGTGCTAGGGGGACTCATGGCTACACCTTC.